This is a list of T cell receptor beta chains from one sample in a study of T-cell memory formation after mild COVID-19. Via MiXCR, TCRdb re-called the 5' RACE reads, giving one row per CDR3 protein. The sample lists about 400,000 distinct CDR3 sequences; about 24% were seen once. Sequences were obtained from PBMCs or a T cell subset sorted from them (not recorded which). The origin of the receptors is an adult woman who had mild COVID-19 (a few samples of this study predate the infection). Cell type and time point are not known. Both conserved end residues are part of each CDR3. A D gene is named only where the DNA matches it firmly. Part of the rows lack a size; the others show once, few, many or a class for expanded clones.

v_call	j_call	d_call	clone_size	cdr3_nt	cdr3_aa
TRBV6-1	TRBJ2-1	TRBD1	-	TGTGCCAGCAGTTCAAGGACAGGCGACAATGAGCAGTTCTTC	CASSSRTGDNEQFF
TRBV11-1	TRBJ2-1	TRBD2	-	TGTGCCAGCAGCCTTGGGGCGGGAGACAACAATGAGCAGTTCTTC	CASSLGAGDNNEQFF
TRBV10-3	TRBJ1-6	-	-	TGTGCCGTGAGGGACCCCCACAATTCACCCCTCCACTTT	CAVRDPHNSPLHF
TRBV20-1	TRBJ1-2	TRBD1	-	TGCAGTGCTAGTGCCTACTTAGGGGGCCATGGCTACACCTTC	CSASAYLGGHGYTF
TRBV20-1	TRBJ2-6	-	-	TGCAGTGCTGCCCCAGGGAGCTCTGGGGCCAACGTCCTGACTTTC	CSAAPGSSGANVLTF
TRBV7-3	TRBJ2-3	TRBD2	many	TGTGCCAGCAGCTTAAGCGGGGGATTCGGGGGAGATACGCAGTATTTT	CASSLSGGFGGDTQYF
TRBV7-2	TRBJ2-1	TRBD1	-	TGTGCCAGCAGCCTCGATCGACAGGGGCGGAAGTTCTTC	CASSLDRQGRKFF
TRBV20-1	TRBJ2-7	TRBD2	-	TGCAGTGCTAGAGATTGGGCTAGCGGGAGTTCTGGCGAGCAGTACTTC	CSARDWASGSSGEQYF
TRBV7-6	TRBJ2-2	-	-	TGTGCCAGCAGCCTTAACGGGGTGGCCGGGGAGCTGTTTTTT	CASSLNGVAGELFF
TRBV9	TRBJ2-3	TRBD2	few	TGTGCCAGCAGCGTGGGACTAGCGGTGGAAGATACGCAGTATTTT	CASSVGLAVEDTQYF
TRBV5-4	TRBJ2-3	-	-	TGTGCCAGCAGGTTAGCGGAATCTAGCACAGATACGCAGTATTTT	CASRLAESSTDTQYF
TRBV2	TRBJ2-3	TRBD2	few	TGTGCCAGCACGGAAGGGACTAGCGGGGGCACAGATACGCAGTATTTT	CASTEGTSGGTDTQYF
TRBV9	TRBJ1-1	-	few	TGTGCCAGCAGCCCCCGACTTGGCACTGAAGCTTTCTTT	CASSPRLGTEAFF
TRBV7-2	TRBJ1-4	-	-	TGTGCCAGCAGCTTAGTGGCGGGGGCTCGGGGGGAAAAACTGTTTTTT	CASSLVAGARGEKLFF
TRBV6-2/TRBV6-3	TRBJ2-7	TRBD2	-	TGTGCCAGCAGTTACTCGATACTAGCGGGAAGGCCCCTCCACGAGCAGTACTTC	CASSYSILAGRPLHEQYF
TRBV10-3	TRBJ2-1	-	-	TGTGCCATCAGTGAACCGACTAGTATGGTGAATGAGCAGTTCTTC	CAISEPTSMVNEQFF
TRBV12-3/TRBV12-4	TRBJ1-2	-	-	TGTGCCAGCAGCCCTAATTTTCAGGGGAGTGGCGGCTACACCTTC	CASSPNFQGSGGYTF
TRBV29-1	TRBJ2-1	TRBD1	few	TGCAGCGTTGAGGGACAGGGGGTCGAAAATGAGCAGTTCTTC	CSVEGQGVENEQFF
TRBV29-1	TRBJ2-7	-	-	TGCAGCGTTGATGGGACGAGCTCCTACGAGCAGTACTTC	CSVDGTSSYEQYF
TRBV7-9	TRBJ1-1	TRBD1	few	TGTGCCATCAGAGCCGGGACAGGGGGCGCAGACACTGAAGCTTTCTTT	CAIRAGTGGADTEAFF
TRBV10-2	TRBJ2-2	-	many	TGCGCCAGCAGCATTAACACCGGGGAGCTGTTTTTT	CASSINTGELFF
TRBV7-9	TRBJ1-2	TRBD1	few	TGTGCCAGCAGCCTCGGCGAGACAGGGAACTATGGCTACACCTTC	CASSLGETGNYGYTF
TRBV11-2	TRBJ1-1	-	few	TGTGCCAGCAGGAGGTGGATGAACACTGAAGCTTTCTTT	CASRRWMNTEAFF
TRBV5-6	TRBJ1-5	-	-	TGTGCCAGCAGTGTAGCGCCCTGGGGCGAACAGCCCCAGCATTTT	CASSVAPWGEQPQHF
TRBV7-9	TRBJ1-5	TRBD1	few	TGTGCCAGCAGCAGGTTCGACAGGGAATCGGGCAATCAGCCCCAGCATTTT	CASSRFDRESGNQPQHF
TRBV11-2	TRBJ2-3	TRBD1	-	TGTGCCAGCAGGAGACAGGGGACTAGCACAGATACGCAGTATTTT	CASRRQGTSTDTQYF
TRBV5-1	TRBJ1-4	-	few	TGCGCCAGCAGCCTCCGGGATCTTAATGAAAAACTGTTTTTT	CASSLRDLNEKLFF
TRBV20-1	TRBJ1-2	TRBD1	-	TGCAGTGCTAGGGAATACAGGGGGACTAACTATGGCTACACCTTC	CSAREYRGTNYGYTF
TRBV29-1	TRBJ1-2	-	-	TGCAGCGTTGGGGAGGGTAACTATGGCTACACCTTC	CSVGEGNYGYTF
TRBV20-1	TRBJ2-3	TRBD2	-	TGCAGTGCTAGAGCCGGGACTAGCGGGGGGGCAAGGGATACGCAGTATTTT	CSARAGTSGGARDTQYF
TRBV18	TRBJ2-3	TRBD1	-	TGTGCCAGCTCACTCCGACAGGGGGACACAGATACGCAGTATTTT	CASSLRQGDTDTQYF
TRBV12-3/TRBV12-4	TRBJ2-3	TRBD2	many	TGTGCCAGCAGCCGTAGCGGGGGAACAGATACGCAGTATTTT	CASSRSGGTDTQYF
TRBV24-1	TRBJ1-3	TRBD1	-	TGTGCCACCAGTGAAGGGGAGACAGGGAAGATAACGGGAGGAAACACCATATATTTT	CATSEGETGKITGGNTIYF
TRBV4-1	TRBJ2-3	-	-	TGCGCCAGCAGCCAAGAAGGGCGGGCCACAGATACGCAGTATTTT	CASSQEGRATDTQYF
TRBV9	TRBJ1-2	-	once	TGTGCCAGCAGCGTAGAGGGACCCTACAACGGCAACTATGGCTACACCTTC	CASSVEGPYNGNYGYTF
TRBV20-1	TRBJ1-2	-	-	TGCAGTGCTAGAGGCGGGAAGGCAGGGTCTAACTATGGCTACACCTTC	CSARGGKAGSNYGYTF
TRBV7-9	TRBJ1-1	TRBD1	-	TGTGCCAGCAGGGGAACGGACAGGGTGAACACTGAAGCTTTCTTT	CASRGTDRVNTEAFF
TRBV5-1	TRBJ2-3	TRBD1	-	TGCGCCAGCAGCCCGCCAACAGGGGCCACAGATACGCAGTATTTT	CASSPPTGATDTQYF
TRBV6-6	TRBJ1-5	-	few	TGTGCCAGCACCCGGGGCGATCAGCCCCAGCATTTT	CASTRGDQPQHF